This T cell receptor beta chain was profiled in a study of blood T cells in healthy people across ages. Notes on the study in general: Per million T cells, the diversity of TCR beta decreased roughly linearly as age advanced.

This clonotype has a count of ten or more. Antigen specificity is unknown. With a J-beta primer mix and a sample-barcoded 5' primer, a second PCR ran about 7 to 11 cycles. TCRdb re-called the 5' RACE reads with MiXCR, one entry per CDR3 protein. The sample gives around 870,000 distinct CDR3 sequences, around 28% of which show up once; approximately 15% is in the top ten. The sequenced material came from blood. This clonotype was obtained from a woman of 80 years or more in good health.

CDR3 sequence reads: CATSRIRDSKNQPQHF. The DNA for the CDR3 is TGTGCCACCAGCAGGATCCGGGACAGTAAAAATCAGCCCCAGCATTTT. This chain links TRBV15 with TRBJ1-5, with TRBD1 identical over 7 bases. Per the germline V gene, CDR1 is LNHNV and CDR2 is YYDKDF (reference sequence). V lost 3 bases, J lost 4 bases, and 9 bases stayed unmatched. The CDR3 extends over 16 amino acids.